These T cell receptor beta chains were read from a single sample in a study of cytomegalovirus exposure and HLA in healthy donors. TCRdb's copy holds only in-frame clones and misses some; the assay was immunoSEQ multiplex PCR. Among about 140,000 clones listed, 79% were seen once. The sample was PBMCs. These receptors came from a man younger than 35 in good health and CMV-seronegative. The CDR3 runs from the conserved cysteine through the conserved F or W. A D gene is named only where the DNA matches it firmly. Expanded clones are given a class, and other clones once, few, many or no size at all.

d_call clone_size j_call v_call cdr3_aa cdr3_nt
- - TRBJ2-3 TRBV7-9 CASSTDRTLTDTQYF TGTGCCAGCAGCACCGACAGGACTCTCACAGATACGCAGTATTTT
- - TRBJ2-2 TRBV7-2 CASSLGINTGELFF TGTGCCAGCAGCTTAGGTATAAACACCGGGGAGCTGTTTTTT
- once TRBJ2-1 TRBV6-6 CASSYLTGRDNEQFF TGTGCCAGCAGTTACCTAACAGGGCGCGACAATGAGCAGTTCTTC
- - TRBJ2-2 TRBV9 CASSVGDLTTGELFF TGTGCCAGCAGCGTGGGGGACTTAACCACCGGGGAGCTGTTTTTT
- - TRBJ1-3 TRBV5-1 CASSPPGAGGNTIYF TGCGCCAGCAGCCCCCCAGGGGCTGGAGGAAACACCATATATTTT
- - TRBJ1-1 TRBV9 CASSVGMGFGNTEAFF TGTGCCAGCAGCGTAGGAATGGGCTTTGGGAACACTGAAGCTTTCTTT
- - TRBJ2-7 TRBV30 CAWSKQGLTYYEQYF TGTGCCTGGAGTAAACAGGGCCTGACCTACTACGAGCAGTACTTC
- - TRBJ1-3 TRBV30 CAWGNERTGNTIYF TGTGCCTGGGGTAATGAACGGACAGGAAACACCATATATTTT
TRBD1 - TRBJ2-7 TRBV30 CAWSKGQSYEQYF TGTGCCTGGAGTAAGGGACAGTCCTACGAGCAGTACTTC
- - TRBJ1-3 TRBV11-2 CASSLAENTFGNTIYF TGTGCCAGCAGCTTGGCGGAGAATACTTTTGGAAACACCATATATTTT
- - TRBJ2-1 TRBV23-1 CASSQSWGGPGTGEQFF TGCGCCAGCAGTCAATCGTGGGGGGGGCCCGGAACAGGTGAGCAGTTCTTC
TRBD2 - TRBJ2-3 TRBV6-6 CASSLEAGINADTQYF TGTGCCAGCAGTCTGGAAGCGGGAATAAACGCAGATACGCAGTATTTT
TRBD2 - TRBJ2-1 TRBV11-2 CASSRLAGDIDNEQFF TGTGCCAGCAGCCGTCTAGCGGGGGACATAGACAATGAGCAGTTCTTC
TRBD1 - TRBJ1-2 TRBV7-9 CASSLTTGGNYGYTF TGTGCCAGCAGCTTAACAACAGGGGGTAACTATGGCTACACCTTC
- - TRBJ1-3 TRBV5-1 CASSSTGSGNTIYF TGCGCCAGCAGCTCAACGGGCTCTGGAAACACCATATATTTT
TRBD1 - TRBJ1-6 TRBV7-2 CASSPTGGANSPLHF TGTGCCAGCAGTCCGACAGGGGGCGCAAATTCACCCCTCCACTTT
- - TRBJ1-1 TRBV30 CAWSVDREAFF TGTGCCTGGAGTGTAGACAGGGAAGCTTTCTTT
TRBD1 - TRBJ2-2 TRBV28 CASSLQGAPGELFF TGTGCCAGCAGTTTGCAGGGGGCCCCCGGGGAGCTGTTTTTT
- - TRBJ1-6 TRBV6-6 CASGRGSNSPLHF TGTGCCAGCGGTCGTGGCAGTAATTCACCCCTCCACTTT
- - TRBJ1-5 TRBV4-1 CASSGALNQPQHF TGCGCCAGCAGTGGGGCACTAAATCAGCCCCAGCATTTT
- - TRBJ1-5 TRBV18 CASSQLDGPQHF TGTGCCAGCTCCCAACTAGATGGGCCCCAGCATTTT
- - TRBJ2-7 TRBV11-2 CASSKGGFSYEQYF TGTGCCAGCAGTAAAGGGGGTTTCTCCTACGAGCAGTACTTC